A single sample is the source of the 30 T cell receptor beta chains below, sequenced in a study of technical replicates of blood from a handful of donors. Assay used: immunoSEQ multiplex PCR; TCRdb lists only in-frame clones, some missing. The sample includes 65,000 to 85,000 clones, 95% to 98% seen only once; the top ten take under 0.35%. Sequenced sample: T cells isolated from PBMCs. The origin of the receptors is a human donor in good health.

The rearrangement uses TRBV4-2 and TRBJ2-7, with 7 bases matching TRBD1. Germline CDR1 is LGHNA and CDR2 is YNFKEQ. This CDR3 is 16 amino acids long. V was clipped by 0 bases and J by 3 bases; unmatched bases: 8. DNA of the CDR3: TGTGCCAGCAGCCAAGATGTGGGACAGAATTTCTACGAGCAGTACTTC. Protein: CASSQDVGQNFYEQYF.

The chain employs TRBV18 and TRBJ1-3; perhaps TRBD1 as D (6 bases). CDR1 is KGHSH, CDR2 LQKENI, per germline. The CDR3 loop spans 15 amino acids. V lost 6 bases, J lost 2 bases, and 14 bases lay in between. This CDR3 reads CASSQDRSTGNTIYF. The CDR3 region has the DNA TGTGCCAGCTCCCAGGACAGATCTACTGGAAACACCATATATTTT.

J is TRBJ2-7 and V is TRBV5-6; 9 bases match TRBD1. The junction had 8 bases not matched to a gene; V was cut back by 4 bases and J by 6 bases. The CDR3 length is 14 residues. In germline, CDR1 is SGHDT, CDR2 YYEEEE. In nucleotides, the CDR3 is TGTGCCAGCAGCGCGACGGGACAGGGAACCGAGCAGTACTTC. Amino acid sequence: CASSATGQGTEQYF.

This clone was counted a single time. CDR3 coding DNA: TGTGCCAGTGGTAACAGGGACTACGAGCAGTACTTC. Its translation is CASGNRDYEQYF. The J gene is TRBJ2-7, the V gene TRBV11-3; maybe TRBD1 (6 bases). V lost 9 bases to trimming and J lost 3 bases, with 12 bases between them. This CDR3 is 12 amino acids long. Germline loops: CDR1 SGHNT, CDR2 YENEEA.

This rearrangement joins TRBV5-6 to TRBJ2-7; 10 bases are a match to TRBD1. The CDR3 totals 14 residues. The germline V gene has CDR1 SGHDT and CDR2 YYEEEE. With 4 bases clipped from V and 2 bases from J, the junction kept 3 bases outside the gene matches. The CDR3 loop reads CASSQGTGAYEQYF. CDR3 DNA sequence: TGTGCCAGCAGCCAAGGGACAGGGGCCTACGAGCAGTACTTC.

The chain employs TRBV10-3 and TRBJ1-4; the D gene is possibly TRBD1 (6 bases). CDR1 ENHRY and CDR2 SYGVKD come from the germline V gene. The CDR3 has 16 residues. Trimming stripped 3 bases from V and 7 bases from J, with 18 bases between. CDR3 DNA sequence: TGTGCCATCAGTGACGAAAAAGACAGGATAAGTGAAAAACTGTTTTTT. It specifies CAISDEKDRISEKLFF.

The CDR3 is CASSPRADNYGYTF. The CDR3 nucleotides read TGTGCCAGCTCACCGCGGGCCGATAACTATGGCTACACCTTC. The chain employs TRBV18 and TRBJ1-2; D not resolved. The V gene's germline CDR1 is KGHSH and CDR2 LQKENI. The CDR3 is 14 amino acids. V shed 3 bases and J shed 1 base, with 9 bases lying between them.

The J gene is TRBJ2-7, the V gene TRBV7-6, with TRBD2 identical over 8 bases. CDR1 and CDR2 from the germline V gene are SGHVS and FNYEAQ. V shed 5 bases, J shed 3 bases, and the junction held 9 bases outside the gene matches. The CDR3 spans 15 residues. The CDR3, as DNA: TGTGCCAGCAGCCCGGGAGGGGACGGATTCTACGAGCAGTACTTC. Translation: CASSPGGDGFYEQYF.

This clone was seen just once. The chain combines TRBV29-1 with TRBJ2-5; the D gene is possibly TRBD2 (5 bases). The CDR3 runs 13 residues. From germline, CDR1 is SQVTM and CDR2 ANQGSEA. V was cut by 5 bases and J by 0 bases, with 10 bases left in between. The CDR3 DNA sequence: TGCAGCGTTTTGGGCGGGTACCAAGAGACCCAGTACTTC. This encodes CSVLGGYQETQYF.

The chain has TRBV6-5 and TRBJ1-1, with D perhaps matching TRBD1 (6 bases). The ends were cut back, 2 bases at V and 3 bases at J, with 13 bases in the middle. The CDR3 consists of 15 residues. In germline, CDR1 is MNHEY, CDR2 SVGAGI. Here the CDR3 DNA reads TGTGCCAGCAGTTACGAAACAGGGAAGGACACTGAAGCTTTCTTT. It codes for CASSYETGKDTEAFF.

The chain carries TRBV4-1 and TRBJ1-2; possible D gene TRBD1, 5 bases. Deletions cut 2 bases from V and 6 bases from J, with 22 bases between. The CDR3 covers 17 residues. Germline loops: CDR1 MGHRA, CDR2 YSYEKL. The CDR3 region is CASSQNPRTSVFNGYTF. In DNA form, the CDR3 reads TGCGCCAGCAGCCAAAACCCCAGGACATCGGTCTTTAATGGCTACACCTTC.

The chain combines TRBV5-6 with TRBJ1-2; TRBD1 is a possible D gene (6 bases). Trimming removed 0 bases from V and 8 bases from J, with 8 bases in between. CDR1 and CDR2 (germline): SGHDT, YYEEEE. This CDR3 is 12 amino acids long. The CDR3 sequence is CASSLAGDGYTF. CDR3 DNA: TGTGCCAGCAGCTTGGCAGGGGACGGCTACACCTTC.

V gene TRBV6-6 combines with J gene TRBJ2-5; D is possibly TRBD2 (5 bases). CDR3 size: 13 residues. V dropped 5 bases and J dropped 4 bases, with 11 bases sitting between them. Per germline, CDR1 MNHNY and CDR2 SVGAGI (reference sequence). DNA for the CDR3: TGTGCCAGCAGTCGGGGATCCCCAGAGACCCAGTACTTC. This gives the protein CASSRGSPETQYF.

This clone was counted once. The chain employs TRBV19 and TRBJ2-7; 9 bases are a match to TRBD1. The V gene's germline CDR1 is LNHDA and CDR2 SQIVND (reference sequence). With 6 bases clipped from V and 4 bases from J, the junction kept 7 bases outside the gene matches. The CDR3 spans 14 residues. The chain's CDR3 is CASSAGTGSYEQYF. The CDR3 coding sequence is TGTGCCAGTAGCGCTGGGACAGGGTCATACGAGCAGTACTTC.

The chain recombines TRBV9 with TRBJ1-2; TRBD1 matches 8 bases. There are 15 residues in the CDR3. The V segment lost 4 bases and the J segment 4 bases; nucleotides outside the gene matches: 9. Per the germline V gene, CDR1 is SGDLS and CDR2 is YYNGEE. The CDR3 DNA reads TGTGCCAGCAGCTCGAGACCGGGACAGGCCTATGGCTACACCTTC. The encoded protein is CASSSRPGQAYGYTF.

This clone was found once. The CDR3 loop is CASSLSIRQGDTEAFF. CDR3 DNA sequence: TGTGCCAGCAGCTTAAGTATTAGACAGGGGGACACTGAAGCTTTCTTT. This chain joins TRBV5-5 and TRBJ1-1, with 9 bases matching TRBD1. Trimming took 2 bases from V and 3 from J; bases not matched to a gene: 8. Germline CDR1 reads SGHKS; CDR2 reads YYEKEE (reference sequence). CDR3 length: 16 residues.

The rearrangement links TRBV6-5 to TRBJ2-7, with D possibly matching TRBD1 (5 bases). The V gene's germline CDR1 is MNHEY and CDR2 SVGAGI. Trimming stripped 6 bases from V and 5 bases from J, with 8 bases between. The CDR3 is made up of 11 amino acids. As DNA, the CDR3 is TGTGCCAGCAGCTCAGGGCACGAGCAGTACTTC. Amino acid sequence: CASSSGHEQYF.

The chain combines TRBV30 with TRBJ1-5, with 11 bases that match TRBD1. Germline V gene lookup returns CDR1 GTSNPN and CDR2 SVGIG (reference sequence). V lost 3 bases to trimming and J lost 3 bases; unmatched junction nucleotides: 4. This CDR3 has 15 residues. This CDR3 is CAWSADRGPNQPQHF. The CDR3 coding sequence is TGTGCCTGGAGCGCGGACAGGGGGCCCAATCAGCCCCAGCATTTT.

Points on this clone: At one of its ends the junction is not consistent with the germline gene, which may arise from a read error. The V call is TRBV7-7, the J call TRBJ2-7; perhaps TRBD2 as D (5 bases). CDR3 length equals 13 residues. CDR1 SSHAT and CDR2 FNYEAQ come from the germline V gene (reference sequence). Here the CDR3 reads CASSLTGSDEQYF. The CDR3 nucleotides read TGTGCTAGCAGCTTAACGGGGTCGGACGAGCAGTACTTC.

The chain employs TRBV7-9 and TRBJ1-2, with D maybe TRBD1 (6 bases). Trimming left V 5 bases short and J 4 bases short, with 17 bases between. Germline V gene sequence: CDR1 SEHNR, CDR2 FQNEAQ (reference sequence). The CDR3 length is 15 residues. The DNA of the CDR3 is TGTGCCAGCAGCCGTGACCCGAGGGGGGGCTATGGCTACACCTTC. Amino acid sequence: CASSRDPRGGYGYTF.

The rearrangement uses TRBV6-1 and TRBJ2-2, with 7 bases matching TRBD2. Germline CDR1 and CDR2: MNHNS and SASEGT. The CDR3 runs to 15 residues. V shed 7 bases, J shed 0 bases, and the junction held 5 bases outside the gene matches. The CDR3 DNA reads TGTGCCAGCACGCGGGCGGGGGCGAACACCGGGGAGCTGTTTTTT. Residues: CASTRAGANTGELFF.

The rearrangement joins TRBV4-3 to TRBJ2-6; 8 bases are shared with TRBD1. V lost 0 bases and J lost 2; bases outside the gene matches: 3. CDR3 length equals 17 residues. CDR1 and CDR2 (germline): LGHNA, YSLEER. The CDR3 here is CASSQEGTGTGANVLTF. Here the CDR3 DNA reads TGCGCCAGCAGCCAAGAAGGGACAGGCACTGGGGCCAACGTCCTGACTTTC.

The J gene is TRBJ2-7, the V gene TRBV4-3; 14 bases align to TRBD2. Germline V CDR1 and CDR2: LGHNA, YSLEER. V lost 0 bases and J lost 3; bases outside the gene matches: 7. CDR3 size: 18 residues. CDR3 region: CASSQEGPGLAGVYEQYF. Here the CDR3 DNA reads TGCGCCAGCAGCCAAGAAGGGCCGGGACTAGCGGGAGTCTACGAGCAGTACTTC.

The V call is TRBV9, the J call TRBJ2-1, with D maybe TRBD2 (5 bases). The CDR3 spans 14 residues. Germline CDR1 reads SGDLS; CDR2 reads YYNGEE. V was trimmed by 0 bases and J by 9 bases, leaving 13 bases between them. DNA of the CDR3: TGTGCCAGCAGCGTAGATAGCGCCTGGGGTGAGCAGTTCTTC. Protein: CASSVDSAWGEQFF.

The chain employs TRBV10-3 and TRBJ2-7; 9 bases map to TRBD1. The length of the CDR3 is 14 residues. Trimming at V came to 0 bases and at J to 5 bases, leaving 2 bases not matched to a gene. The germline CDR1 and CDR2 sequences are ENHRY and SYGVKD. The CDR3 sequence: CAISESRQGDEQYF. CDR3 in DNA: TGTGCCATCAGTGAGTCACGACAGGGGGACGAGCAGTACTTC.

This sequence joins TRBV4-1 and TRBJ2-2; possible D gene TRBD1, 5 bases. This CDR3 contains 15 residues. V gave up 5 bases and J gave up 8 bases, with 18 bases separating them. Per the germline V gene, CDR1 is MGHRA and CDR2 is YSYEKL. CDR3: CASSLGPSAGGELFF. Written as DNA, the CDR3 is TGCGCCAGCAGCTTAGGTCCATCCGCAGGGGGGGAGCTGTTTTTT.

This rearrangement joins TRBV9 to TRBJ2-3; D might be TRBD2 (6 bases). This CDR3 has 17 residues. V was shortened by 0 bases and J by 1 base, with 15 bases between the two germline ends. Germline CDR1 SGDLS, CDR2 YYNGEE. The CDR3 sequence: CASSVAGAILGTDTQYF. The CDR3 coding sequence is TGTGCCAGCAGCGTAGCGGGAGCGATACTTGGCACAGATACGCAGTATTTT.

The chain employs TRBV18 and TRBJ2-7; D unclear. Trimming removed 4 bases at V and 3 bases at J, with 13 bases between. The CDR3 length is 14 residues. Germline V gene lookup returns CDR1 KGHSH and CDR2 LQKENI. The CDR3 loop is CASSLPGVSYEQYF. Written as DNA, the CDR3 is TGTGCCAGCTCACTGCCGGGTGTTAGCTACGAGCAGTACTTC.

This chain links TRBV11-1 with TRBJ2-1; 8 bases fit TRBD1. Germline trimming cut 5 bases from V and 3 bases from J; bases unmatched to any gene: 9. Germline V gene lookup returns CDR1 SGHAT and CDR2 FQDESV (reference sequence). The CDR3 extends over 16 amino acids. The CDR3 reads CASSLHPGQDYNEQFF. CDR3 DNA sequence: TGTGCCAGCAGCCTCCACCCGGGACAGGACTACAATGAGCAGTTCTTC.

V gene TRBV13 combines with J gene TRBJ2-7; tentative D call: TRBD2 (6 bases). Trimming stripped 3 bases from V and 2 bases from J, with 8 bases between. This CDR3 is 13 amino acids long. Germline-derived CDR1 and CDR2 are PRHDT and FYEKMQ (reference sequence). The CDR3 DNA sequence: TGTGCCAGCAGCTTGCAGCGGGCCTACGAGCAGTACTTC. Its translation: CASSLQRAYEQYF.